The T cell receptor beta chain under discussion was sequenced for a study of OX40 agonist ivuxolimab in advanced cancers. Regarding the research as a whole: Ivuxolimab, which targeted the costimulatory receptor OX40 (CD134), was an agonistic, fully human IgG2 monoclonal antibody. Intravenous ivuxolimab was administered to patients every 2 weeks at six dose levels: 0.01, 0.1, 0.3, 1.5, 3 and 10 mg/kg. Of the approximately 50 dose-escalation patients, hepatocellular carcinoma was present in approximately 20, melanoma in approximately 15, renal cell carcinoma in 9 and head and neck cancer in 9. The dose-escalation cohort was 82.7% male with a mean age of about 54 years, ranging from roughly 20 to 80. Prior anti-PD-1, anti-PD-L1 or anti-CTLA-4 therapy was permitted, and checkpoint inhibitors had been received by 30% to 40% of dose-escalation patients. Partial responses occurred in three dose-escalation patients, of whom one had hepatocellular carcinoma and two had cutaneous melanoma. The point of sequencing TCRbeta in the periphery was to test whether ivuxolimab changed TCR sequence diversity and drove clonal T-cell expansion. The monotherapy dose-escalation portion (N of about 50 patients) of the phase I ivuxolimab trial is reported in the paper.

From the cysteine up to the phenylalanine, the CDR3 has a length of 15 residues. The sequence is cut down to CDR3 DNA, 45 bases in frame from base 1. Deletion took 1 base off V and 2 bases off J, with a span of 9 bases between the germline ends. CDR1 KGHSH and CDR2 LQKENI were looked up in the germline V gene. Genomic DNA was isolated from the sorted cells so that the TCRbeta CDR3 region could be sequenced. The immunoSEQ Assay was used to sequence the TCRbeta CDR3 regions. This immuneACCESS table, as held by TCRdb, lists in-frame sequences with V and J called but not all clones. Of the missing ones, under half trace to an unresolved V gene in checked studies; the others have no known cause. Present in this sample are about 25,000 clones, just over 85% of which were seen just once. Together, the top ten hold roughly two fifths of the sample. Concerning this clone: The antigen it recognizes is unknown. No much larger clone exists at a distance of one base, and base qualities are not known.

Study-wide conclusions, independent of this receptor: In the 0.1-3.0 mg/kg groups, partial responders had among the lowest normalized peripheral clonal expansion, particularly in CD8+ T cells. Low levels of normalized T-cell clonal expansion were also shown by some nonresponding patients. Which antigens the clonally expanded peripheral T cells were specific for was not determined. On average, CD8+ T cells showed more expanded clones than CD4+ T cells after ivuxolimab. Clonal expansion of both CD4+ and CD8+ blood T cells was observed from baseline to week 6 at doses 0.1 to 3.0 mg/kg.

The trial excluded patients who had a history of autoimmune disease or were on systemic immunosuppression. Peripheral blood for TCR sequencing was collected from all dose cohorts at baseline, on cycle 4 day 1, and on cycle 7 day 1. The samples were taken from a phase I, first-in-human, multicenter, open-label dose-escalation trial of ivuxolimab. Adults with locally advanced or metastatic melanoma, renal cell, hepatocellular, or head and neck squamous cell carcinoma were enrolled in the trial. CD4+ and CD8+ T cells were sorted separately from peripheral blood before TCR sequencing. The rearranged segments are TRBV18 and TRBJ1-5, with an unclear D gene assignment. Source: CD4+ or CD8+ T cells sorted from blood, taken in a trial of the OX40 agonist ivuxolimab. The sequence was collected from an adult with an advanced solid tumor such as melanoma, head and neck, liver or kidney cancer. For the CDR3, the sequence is CASSPQGIGNQPQHF. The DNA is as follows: TGTGCCAGCTCACCACAAGGGATCGGCAATCAGCCCCAGCATTTT.